A single sample gave rise to the 32 T cell receptor beta chains below, sequenced in a study of breast tumors, draining lymph nodes, adjacent tissues. The lymph nodes were axillary draining lymph nodes from breast cancer patients. MiXCR, run by TCRdb on the multiplex PCR reads, gives a single entry per CDR3 protein. This sample yields approximately 170,000 distinct CDR3 sequences, of which roughly 30% are seen a single time; around 4.5% belongs to the top ten. The sample comprised axillary lymph node tissue. All receptors derive from a female donor with breast cancer. Some clones in this sample may be carry-over from other donors' samples.

This clonotype has at least ten counts. The chain couples TRBV9 to TRBJ1-6; D might be TRBD1 (5 bases). The length of the CDR3 is 17 residues. Germline CDR1 reads SGDLS; CDR2 reads YYNGEE. V lost 3 bases and J lost 0, with 13 bases in between. This CDR3 reads CASSATTVSSYNSPLHF. CDR3 in DNA: TGTGCCAGCAGCGCCACGACAGTTAGCTCCTATAATTCACCCCTCCACTTT.

In this sample, this clonotype turned up many times. The V call is TRBV4-2, the J call TRBJ2-3, with 11 bases fitting TRBD2. The CDR3 contains 16 residues. Germline CDR1 LGHNA, CDR2 YNFKEQ. Losses at the gene ends were 1 base for V and 4 bases for J; bases not matched to a gene: 4. CDR3: CASSQGLAGGADTQYF. Written as DNA, the CDR3 is TGTGCCAGCAGCCAAGGTCTAGCGGGAGGAGCAGATACGCAGTATTTT.

This clonotype was counted a few times. CDR3 nucleotides: TGTGCCAGCAGCCAAGTTCAACAGTCCCTTTTTGCGGGGTCATCCTACAATGAGCAGTTCTTC. Translated: CASSQVQQSLFAGSSYNEQFF. The genes are TRBV4-2 and TRBJ2-1, with a weak D call TRBD2 (6 bases). V lost 1 base, J lost 1 base, and 26 bases lay in between. The CDR3 sequence is 21 residues long. Germline V gives CDR1 LGHNA, CDR2 YNFKEQ.

Remarks on this clonotype: A read error may be the cause here, since a much bigger clone is one base away. The genes are TRBV9 and TRBJ1-3, with unresolved D. The V end was cut by 4 bases, the J end by 9 bases, with 14 bases between. Germline CDR1 reads SGDLS; CDR2 reads YYNGEE. CDR3 length equals 13 residues. The CDR3 loop is CASSPPAGSTIYF. CDR3 DNA sequence: TGTGCCAGCAGCCCCCCCGCGGGGAGCACCATATATTTT.

Details on this clonotype: One base away lies a much larger clone, so this may be a sequencing read error. J is TRBJ2-3 and V is TRBV6-5; 9 nucleotides align to TRBD2. This CDR3 region has 16 residues. From germline, CDR1 is MNHEY and CDR2 SVGAGI. The CDR3 bases are TGTGCCAGCAGTGGGTCGGGTAGCGGGAGATCAGATATGCAGTATTTT. Encoded protein: CASSGSGSGRSDMQYF.

In its sample, this clonotype was seen many times. The chain employs TRBV20-1 and TRBJ2-2; 9 bases match TRBD2. Germline assignment: CDR1 DFQATT and CDR2 SNEGSKA (reference sequence). The V gene end was trimmed by 6 bases and the J gene end by 4 bases; junction bases not matched to a gene: 6. CDR3 length: 14 amino acids. DNA of the CDR3: TGCAGTGCCCAGGGACTAGCAGCCACCGGGGAGCTGTTTTTT. Amino acids: CSAQGLAATGELFF.

The V and J genes are TRBV29-1 and TRBJ2-7; 9 bases align to TRBD1. The germline gives CDR1 SQVTM, CDR2 ANQGSEA. J was trimmed by 2 bases and V by 8 bases; bases with no gene match: 4. The CDR3 contains 12 residues. The CDR3 DNA is TGCAGCTCCAGACAGGGGGCCTACGAGCAGTACTTC. Its translation is CSSRQGAYEQYF.

Regarding this clonotype: A much more abundant neighbour one base away suggests this may be a read error. This chain links TRBV5-1 with TRBJ1-5; D gene ambiguous. The V end was cut by 3 bases, the J end by 0 bases, with 10 bases between. The germline V gene encodes CDR1 SGHRS and CDR2 YFSETQ. CDR3 length: 15 residues. This CDR3 reads CASSSGGDSNQPQHF. The DNA for the CDR3 is TGCGCCAGCAGCTCGGGCGGGGATAGCAATCAGCCCCAGCATTTT. The full variable domain, in which reference TRBV5-1 and TRBJ1-5 provide the parts outside the CDR3, is KAGVTQTPRYLIKTRGQQVTLSCSPISGHRSVSWYQQTPGQGLQFLFEYFSETQRNKGNFPGRFSGRQFSNSRSEMNVSTLELGDSALYLCASSSGGDSNQPQHFGDGTRLSIL.

The chain couples TRBV14 to TRBJ1-6; 7 bases match TRBD1. After removal of 3 bases from V and 7 bases from J, the junction contained 6 bases not matched to a gene. This CDR3 is 15 amino acids long. Germline CDR1 SGHDN, CDR2 FVKESK. The CDR3 DNA is TGTGCCAGCAGCCAGCGGGACAGTTTAAATTCACCCCTCCACTTT. This translates into CASSQRDSLNSPLHF. Drawing the rest from reference TRBV14 and TRBJ1-6, the complete variable domain is EAGVTQFPSHSVIEKGQTVTLRCDPISGHDNLYWYRRVMGKEIKFLLHFVKESKQDESGMPNNRFLAERTGGTYSTLKVQPAELEDSGVYFCASSQRDSLNSPLHFGNGTRLTVT.

The chain couples TRBV5-5 to TRBJ2-1; 13 bases are a match to TRBD2. Germline V lookup: CDR1 SGHKS, CDR2 YYEKEE (reference sequence). The CDR3 contains 15 residues. Trimming removed 4 bases from V and 10 bases from J; junction bases left unmatched: 8. CDR3 protein: CASSQTSGGAREQFF. The CDR3 coding sequence is TGTGCCAGCAGCCAAACTAGCGGGGGGGCCAGAGAGCAGTTCTTC.

This clonotype was detected many times. The chain uses TRBV15 and TRBJ2-5; 7 bases map to TRBD2. This CDR3 has 15 amino acids. The V gene end was trimmed by 0 bases and the J gene end by 3 bases; junction bases not matched to a gene: 4. CDR1 is LNHNV, CDR2 YYDKDF, per germline (reference sequence). The CDR3: CATSRDPRGEETQYF. In DNA form, the CDR3 reads TGTGCCACCAGCAGAGATCCTCGGGGGGAAGAGACCCAGTACTTC. Together with reference TRBV15 and TRBJ2-5, the CDR3 gives the full variable domain: DAMVIQNPRYQVTQFGKPVTLSCSQTLNHNVMYWYQQKSSQAPKLLFHYYDKDFNNEADTPDNFQSRRPNTSFCFLDIRSPGLGDTAMYLCATSRDPRGEETQYFGPGTRLLVL.

The table lists this clonotype with many counts. This sequence joins TRBV5-1 and TRBJ2-1; TRBD1 matches 9 bases. The CDR3 has 14 residues. The V segment lost 3 bases and the J segment 5 bases; nucleotides outside the gene matches: 3. The germline gives CDR1 SGHRS, CDR2 YFSETQ. CDR3 in amino acids: CASSWGTGNNEQFF. The CDR3 coding sequence is TGCGCCAGCAGCTGGGGGACAGGGAACAATGAGCAGTTCTTC.

This clonotype has only one observation. This rearrangement joins TRBV20-1 to TRBJ1-6; TRBD1 aligns across 8 bases. The CDR3 contains 15 residues. Germline-derived CDR1 and CDR2 are DFQATT and SNEGSKA (reference sequence). Trimming took 5 bases from V and 4 from J; bases not matched to a gene: 7. CDR3 sequence (DNA): TGCAGTGCTGTAGCGGACAGGGAATATAATTCACCCCTCCACTTT. This codes for CSAVADREYNSPLHF.

The chain recombines TRBV20-1 with TRBJ2-7; 9 bases are shared with TRBD2. The J segment lost 7 bases and the V segment lost 0 bases, leaving 16 bases of the junction unmatched. This CDR3 is built from 17 residues. Germline lookup yields CDR1 DFQATT and CDR2 SNEGSKA (reference sequence). The CDR3 protein is CSARDRSGGAGGYEQYF. The CDR3 nucleotides are TGCAGTGCTAGAGATAGGTCGGGGGGCGCGGGAGGGTATGAGCAGTACTTC.

This clonotype appeared a few times. The chain has TRBV14 and TRBJ1-1; no reliable D call. V was cut by 4 bases and J by 1 base, with 7 bases left in between. CDR1 and CDR2 (germline): SGHDN, FVKESK. There are 13 residues in the CDR3. CDR3 in DNA: TGTGCCAGCAGCCCCCAGGCGAACACTGAAGCTTTCTTT. It is translated as CASSPQANTEAFF.

This clonotype was seen only a few times. This chain links TRBV27 with TRBJ2-1; 7 bases line up with TRBD2. V lost 0 bases and J lost 0; bases outside the gene matches: 2. Germline values: CDR1 MNHEY, CDR2 SMNVEV (reference sequence). This CDR3 has 16 residues. In nucleotides, the CDR3 is TGTGCCAGCAGTTTATCGGGGGGGAGCTCCTACAATGAGCAGTTCTTC. Translation gives CASSLSGGSSYNEQFF.

J is TRBJ2-7 and V is TRBV19; D remains unclear. Germline V CDR1 and CDR2: LNHDA, SQIVND (reference sequence). This CDR3 spans 15 amino acids. V shed 9 bases and J shed 2 bases, with 20 bases lying between them. In nucleotides, the CDR3 is TGTGCCAGCAGTTTCCCCCATGGGCCAGCCTACGAGCAGTACTTC. As protein: CASSFPHGPAYEQYF.

In its sample, this clonotype was seen many times. The J gene is TRBJ2-7, the V gene TRBV12-3 or TRBV12-4, with D perhaps matching TRBD2 (5 bases). This CDR3 has 16 amino acids. Trimming removed 3 bases at V and 2 bases at J, with 17 bases between. The DNA for the CDR3 is TGTGCCAGCAGTTTTTCCTACTCGGGGATCCCCTACGAGCAGTACTTC. This encodes CASSFSYSGIPYEQYF.

This clonotype was found many times. The genes are TRBV15 and TRBJ2-7, with D possibly matching TRBD1 (6 bases). The germline V and J ends were trimmed by 3 bases and 4 bases, with 13 bases remaining between them. Germline assignment: CDR1 LNHNV and CDR2 YYDKDF (reference sequence). The CDR3 has 14 residues. In DNA, the CDR3 is TGTGCCACCAGCAGGGGCAGGGGAAAATACGAGCAGTACTTC. It encodes CATSRGRGKYEQYF.

About this clonotype itself: This may come from a read error, since a much larger clone is one base off. The V gene is TRBV12-3 or TRBV12-4, the J gene TRBJ2-1, with D unresolved. The CDR3 contains 13 residues. The CDR3 loop is CASSLESYSEQFF. DNA of the CDR3: TGTGCCAGCAGTTTGGAGTCCTACAGTGAGCAGTTCTTC.

J is TRBJ1-5 and V is TRBV6-2 or TRBV6-3; D is ambiguous. The J call may be incorrect, as the DNA end agrees better with TRBJ2-3. In germline, CDR1 is MNHEY, CDR2 SVGEGT. The CDR3 is 16 residues long. The CDR3 region is CASSYSHISYDQPQYF. CDR3 bases: TGTGCCAGCAGTTACTCACACATCTCCTATGATCAGCCCCAGTATTTT.

The table lists this clonotype with many counts. The chain uses TRBV19 and TRBJ1-2; 11 positions match TRBD1. The germline V gene encodes CDR1 LNHDA and CDR2 SQIVND (reference sequence). Losses at the gene ends were 5 bases for V and 6 bases for J; bases not matched to a gene: 8. The CDR3 length is 15 residues. The CDR3 protein is CASSFTGQGANGYTF. Written as DNA, the CDR3 is TGTGCCAGTAGTTTCACAGGACAGGGGGCAAATGGCTACACCTTC.

V gene TRBV20-1 combines with J gene TRBJ2-1, with TRBD2 matching over 7 bases. Germline CDR1 DFQATT, CDR2 SNEGSKA (reference sequence). The J segment lost 7 bases and the V segment lost 4 bases, leaving 7 bases of the junction unmatched. There are 13 residues in the CDR3. The DNA for the CDR3 is TGCAGTGCTATTGCGGGAGATATAAATGAGCAGTTCTTC. It translates to CSAIAGDINEQFF.

The chain combines TRBV12-3 or TRBV12-4 with TRBJ1-1; possible D gene TRBD1, 5 bases. The CDR3 is 12 residues long. V was shortened by 4 bases and J by 8 bases, with 11 bases between the two germline ends. CDR3 DNA: TGTGCCAGCAGTTCCCGACAGCAAGAAGCTTTCTTT. Its protein product is CASSSRQQEAFF.

In its sample, this clonotype was seen many times. The chain recombines TRBV20-1 with TRBJ1-1; TRBD1 matches 7 bases. From germline, CDR1 is DFQATT and CDR2 SNEGSKA (reference sequence). This CDR3 has 13 amino acids. CDR3 region: CSPYRGPGTEAFF. The CDR3 DNA sequence: TGCAGCCCATACAGGGGTCCAGGCACTGAAGCTTTCTTT.

Many counts were recorded for this clonotype. This rearrangement joins TRBV6-1 to TRBJ1-4; D is possibly TRBD1 (6 bases). The V end lost 6 bases, the J end lost 4 bases, and 12 bases lay between the germline ends. Per germline, CDR1 MNHNS and CDR2 SASEGT. The CDR3 length is 14 residues. CDR3 coding DNA: TGTGCCAGCAGGCCGGGACACGGTAATGAAAAACTGTTTTTT. Protein: CASRPGHGNEKLFF.

This clonotype was recorded at least ten times. This rearrangement joins TRBV6-2 or TRBV6-3 to TRBJ2-7, with 10 bases fitting TRBD1. CDR3 length: 16 residues. Germline V gives CDR1 MNHEY, CDR2 SVGEGT. Trimming cost V 2 bases and J 3 bases; bases outside gene matches: 7. The chain's CDR3 is CASSYARDRGHYEQYF. The DNA for the CDR3 is TGTGCCAGCAGTTACGCCCGGGACAGGGGACACTACGAGCAGTACTTC.

The chain employs TRBV20-1 and TRBJ2-5; D is perhaps TRBD1 (5 bases). CDR1 DFQATT and CDR2 SNEGSKA come from the germline V gene (reference sequence). Trimming left V 3 bases short and J 0 bases short, with 8 bases between. This CDR3 is 13 amino acids long. This CDR3 is CSASQGNQETQYF. In nucleotides, the CDR3 is TGCAGTGCTAGCCAGGGCAACCAAGAGACCCAGTACTTC.

This clonotype was found a few times. The germline gene is not matched at one end of the junction; a read error may be the cause. In DNA form, the CDR3 reads TGTGCCAGCAGTCACTCGAGAAGAGGGGGGGAGCTGTTTTTT. Amino acids: CASSHSRRGGELFF. The rearrangement uses TRBV6-5 and TRBJ2-2; D possibly corresponds to TRBD2 (5 bases). The CDR3 has 14 residues. The V gene's germline CDR1 is MNHEY and CDR2 SVGAGI.

The V call is TRBV20-1, the J call TRBJ2-4; perhaps TRBD2 as D (6 bases). V was shortened by 3 bases and J by 1 base, with 10 bases between the two germline ends. The V gene's germline CDR1 is DFQATT and CDR2 SNEGSKA (reference sequence). The CDR3 is 14 amino acids. CDR3 nucleotides: TGCAGTGCTAGCGGGGGTAGCGCCAAAAACATTCAGTACTTC. It specifies CSASGGSAKNIQYF.

A word on this clonotype: Germline is not matched at one junction end, which may reflect a read error. The chain employs TRBV6-5 and TRBJ1-2, with D possibly matching TRBD1 (6 bases). The CDR3 has 12 amino acids. CDR1 and CDR2 (germline): MNHEY, SVGAGI. The DNA of the CDR3 is TGTGCCAGCAGTTACCAGGGGTATGGCTGCACCTTC. Amino acids: CASSYQGYGCTF.

Of note for this clonotype: A read error may explain this, as a much larger clone is one base away. V gene TRBV6-5 combines with J gene TRBJ1-4, with unresolved D. CDR1 MNHEY and CDR2 SVGAGI come from the germline V gene. The CDR3 covers 17 residues. This chain's CDR3 is CASSYSPRIATNEKLLF. CDR3 DNA sequence: TGTGCTAGCAGTTACTCACCAAGGATTGCAACTAATGAAAAACTGCTTTTT.